One T cell receptor beta chain is described in this entry. Its antigen is still unknown. Between the trimmed V and J ends, which lost 4 bases and 0 bases, there was a span of 18 bases. Germline CDR1 is SGHKS and CDR2 is YYEKEE (reference sequence). The CDR3 loop spans 17 amino acids. The sample is drawn from a study of T cells after yellow fever vaccination. Background on the study: Fractions with few cells were prepared using SMART-Seq v4 Ultra Low Input.

TCRdb reprocessed the 5' RACE reads via MiXCR and lists one record per CDR3 protein. The sample carries approximately 260,000 distinct CDR3 sequences, roughly 5% recorded once. The study's findings and limits: At 95% to 98% for CD4 and 75% to 90% for CD8, most primary-vaccination clones showed up again after the booster. Weaker overall, the secondary response nonetheless peaked faster (day 5 versus 15). The CD4 and CD8 compartments had a small share of their clonotypes in common.

The material was CD4+ T cells sorted from PBMCs, obtained on the day of the yellow fever booster vaccination. This receptor was identified in a man aged 18 to 30 who received the YFV17D yellow fever vaccine. V usage is TRBV5-5 and J usage is TRBJ2-3, with D unresolved. CDR3 in DNA: TGTGCCAGCAGCCCAATACCCGGTGGAACTAGCACAGATACGCAGTATTTT. Its protein product is CASSPIPGGTSTDTQYF. The entire variable domain, with the rest obtained from reference TRBV5-5 and TRBJ2-3, is as follows: DAGVTQSPTHLIKTRGQQVTLRCSPISGHKSVSWYQQVLGQGPQFIFQYYEKEERGRGNFPDRFSARQFPNYSSELNVNALLLGDSALYLCASSPIPGGTSTDTQYFGPGTRLTVL.